This T cell receptor beta chain stems from a study of blood T cell repertoires in COVID-19. Study context: The study drew acute and convalescent COVID-19 samples from the United States, Italy and Spain.

Sequencing used immunoSEQ multiplex PCR; TCRdb keeps in-frame clones, though not all of them. The profile shows around 300,000 clones, 75% to 90% of them singletons. This receptor was taken from a middle-aged woman who had recovered from COVID-19. Sequencing was done on a sample of PBMCs or T cells enriched from blood (not recorded which).

CDR3 bases: TGCGCCAGCAGTAGGGGGCCCGGGACCCTAGACCAGCCCCAGCATTTT. Translation gives CASSRGPGTLDQPQHF. This sequence joins TRBV5-1 and TRBJ1-5; 7 bases match TRBD1. Trimming at V came to 5 bases and at J to 7 bases, leaving 15 bases not matched to a gene. This CDR3 comprises 16 residues. CDR1 is SGHRS and CDR2 is YFSETQ in the germline V gene.